The 14 T cell receptor beta chains given below trace back to one sample, sequenced in a study of blood T cell repertoires in COVID-19. The repertoire was sequenced with immunoSEQ multiplex PCR; TCRdb's copy has only in-frame clones and lacks some. The sample carries around 85,000 clones, about 82% recorded once. The specimen was peripheral blood. The receptors originated from a man aged 50 or older with active COVID-19.

The genes are TRBV9 and TRBJ2-1; no reliable D call. The V end lost 2 bases, the J end lost 9 bases, and 12 bases lay between the germline ends. CDR1 and CDR2 from the germline V gene are SGDLS and YYNGEE. The CDR3 contains 13 residues. CDR3 residues: CASSVLPRAEQFF. CDR3 coding DNA: TGTGCCAGCAGCGTGCTCCCGCGCGCTGAGCAGTTCTTC.

The chain joins TRBV28 to TRBJ2-7, with 7 bases identical to TRBD1. Looked up from germline, CDR1 is MDHEN and CDR2 is SYDVKM. This CDR3 has 15 residues. Unmatched junction bases numbered 5, after V lost 1 base and J lost 2 bases. DNA of the CDR3: TGTGCCAGCAGTTTATTCGGGACAGAGACCTACGAGCAGTACTTC. Protein product: CASSLFGTETYEQYF.

The gene calls are TRBV4-3 and TRBJ2-7; 7 nucleotides align to TRBD2. Germline V gives CDR1 LGHNA, CDR2 YSLEER. The J segment lost 2 bases and the V segment lost 0 bases, leaving 7 bases of the junction unmatched. CDR3 length: 16 residues. The CDR3 nucleotides are TGCGCCAGCAGCCAAGATCGGGGCGGGAGACCCTACGAGCAGTACTTC. Translating it yields CASSQDRGGRPYEQYF.

V and J are TRBV28 and TRBJ2-7, with 9 bases aligning to TRBD2. After removal of 3 bases from V and 4 bases from J, the junction contained 4 bases not matched to a gene. The CDR3 extends over 14 amino acids. CDR1 and CDR2 (germline): MDHEN, SYDVKM. The DNA for the CDR3 is TGTGCCAGCAGTTTTGCGGGAGGGGAATACGAGCAGTACTTC. Encoded protein: CASSFAGGEYEQYF.

The V and J genes are TRBV28 and TRBJ2-7; weak D call: TRBD2 (6 bases). Germline lookup yields CDR1 MDHEN and CDR2 SYDVKM. V lost 6 bases, J lost 2 bases, and 11 bases lay in between. This CDR3 comprises 13 residues. The CDR3 loop is CASRTTGAYEQYF. DNA of the CDR3: TGTGCCAGCAGGACGACGGGGGCCTACGAGCAGTACTTC.

The chain links TRBV18 to TRBJ1-1; 8 nucleotides agree with TRBD1. Per germline, CDR1 KGHSH and CDR2 LQKENI. The CDR3 totals 16 residues. The V gene end was trimmed by 2 bases and the J gene end by 1 base; junction bases not matched to a gene: 6. The DNA for the CDR3 is TGTGCCAGCTCACCAACGAGGGACAGGAGGAACACTGAAGCTTTCTTT. It yields the protein CASSPTRDRRNTEAFF. The whole variable domain, filled in from reference TRBV18 and TRBJ1-1, reads NAGVMQNPRHLVRRRGQEARLRCSPMKGHSHVYWYRQLPEEGLKFMVYLQKENIIDESGMPKERFSAEFPKEGPSILRIQQVVRGDSAAYFCASSPTRDRRNTEAFFGQGTRLTVV.

This chain joins TRBV4-1 and TRBJ1-2; D remains ambiguous. Germline assignment: CDR1 MGHRA and CDR2 YSYEKL. The CDR3 loop spans 15 amino acids. V was cut by 0 bases and J by 4 bases, with 12 bases left in between. CDR3 region: CASSQDAVKPYGYTF. In DNA form, the CDR3 reads TGCGCCAGCAGCCAAGATGCAGTCAAACCCTATGGCTACACCTTC.

This clone was seen more than once but under ten times. The chain carries TRBV12-3 or TRBV12-4 and TRBJ2-5; D gene ambiguous. V shed 10 bases and J shed 5 bases, with 8 bases lying between them. The CDR3 is 10 residues long. In DNA form, the CDR3 reads TGTGCCACCTCCCGGGAGACCCAGTACTTC. It encodes CATSRETQYF.

The chain is built from TRBV28 and TRBJ1-4; 11 bases align to TRBD1. Trimming took 5 bases from V and 2 from J; bases not matched to a gene: 7. This CDR3 contains 17 residues. Germline values: CDR1 MDHEN, CDR2 SYDVKM. CDR3 sequence: CASSNPGTGGTNEKLFF. The DNA for the CDR3 is TGTGCCAGCAGTAACCCGGGGACAGGGGGGACTAATGAAAAACTGTTTTTT.

This chain uses TRBV28 with TRBJ2-1; 11 positions match TRBD1. Germline CDR1 is MDHEN and CDR2 is SYDVKM. Trimming at V came to 5 bases and at J to 7 bases, leaving 7 bases not matched to a gene. The CDR3 length is 15 residues. CDR3 amino acids: CASSPDRGRRNEQFF. CDR3 coding DNA: TGTGCCAGCAGTCCGGACAGGGGGCGACGGAATGAGCAGTTCTTC.

The chain joins TRBV4-2 to TRBJ1-3, with TRBD1 as a possible D gene (6 bases). The CDR3 is 17 amino acids. V lost 4 bases and J lost 1, with 17 bases in between. Per the germline V gene, CDR1 is LGHNA and CDR2 is YNFKEQ. The CDR3 DNA reads TGTGCCAGCAGCCCCCAGTGGGGGCAGGCGTCTGGAAACACCATATATTTT. It translates to CASSPQWGQASGNTIYF.

The DNA of the CDR3 is TGTGCCAGCAGCTCGCAAACCGACAGGTCTAGCTATGGCTACACCTTC. Encoded protein: CASSSQTDRSSYGYTF. J is TRBJ1-2 and V is TRBV7-9; the D gene is possibly TRBD1 (6 bases). Germline values: CDR1 SEHNR, CDR2 FQNEAQ (reference sequence). Trimming pared 4 bases from V and 4 bases from J, leaving 19 bases between. The CDR3 is 16 amino acids.

In its sample, this clone was seen once. The chain couples TRBV5-5 to TRBJ2-2, with D hard to call. The CDR3 spans 15 residues. Germline V gives CDR1 SGHKS, CDR2 YYEKEE (reference sequence). V was pared by 0 bases and J by 2 bases, with 8 bases between. The CDR3 DNA sequence: TGTGCCAGCAGCTTGGAAAGCTCTAACACCGGGGAGCTGTTTTTT. Translation: CASSLESSNTGELFF.

The V call is TRBV6-5, the J call TRBJ2-2; maybe TRBD2 (7 bases). V lost 5 bases and J lost 6, with 13 bases in between. The CDR3 has 14 amino acids. Germline-derived CDR1 and CDR2 are MNHEY and SVGAGI. The CDR3 nucleotides are TGTGCCAGCAGTCTAGGGGGGGCGGCCGGGGAGCTGTTTTTT. Translation: CASSLGGAAGELFF.